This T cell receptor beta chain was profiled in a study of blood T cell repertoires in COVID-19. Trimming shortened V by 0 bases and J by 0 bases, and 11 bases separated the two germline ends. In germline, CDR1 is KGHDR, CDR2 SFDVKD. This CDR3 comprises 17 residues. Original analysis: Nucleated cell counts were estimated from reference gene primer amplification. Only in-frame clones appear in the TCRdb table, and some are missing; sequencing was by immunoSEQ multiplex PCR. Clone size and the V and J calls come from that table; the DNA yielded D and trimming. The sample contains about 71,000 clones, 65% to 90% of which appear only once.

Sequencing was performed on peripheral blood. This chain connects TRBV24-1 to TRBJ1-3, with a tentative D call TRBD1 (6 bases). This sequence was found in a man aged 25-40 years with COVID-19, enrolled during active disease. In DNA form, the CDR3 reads TGTGCCACCAGTGATTTGCTCCCAGGGGTCTCTGGAAACACCATATATTTT. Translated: CATSDLLPGVSGNTIYF.